A selection of T cell receptor beta chains follows, all from one sample in a study of glioma-infiltrating T cells after dendritic cell vaccination. TCRdb keeps only in-frame clones here, not all; method: immunoSEQ multiplex PCR. The sample holds fewer than 50,000 clones; about 85% are singletons and the top ten take about an eighth. Sequencing used blood, obtained before dendritic cell vaccination. The receptors stem from a human donor with glioblastoma. The conserved cysteine and the conserved F or W are not part of the CDR3 here.

j_call,v_call,cdr3_aa
TRBJ2-3,TRBV29-1,SVEGGPGSLDTQY
TRBJ2-7,TRBV5-6,ASSVRDWNYEQY
TRBJ1-1,TRBV9,ASSPSRVNTEAF
TRBJ1-1,TRBV7-9,ASSPGTGGPAEAF
TRBJ2-5,TRBV5-1,ASRPGTGGETQY
TRBJ1-1,TRBV30,AWSLPAAGAF
TRBJ1-5,TRBV6-1,ASSEQGYQPQH
TRBJ2-2,TRBV6-5,ASTGRGTGELF
TRBJ1-4,TRBV6-1,ATGSGVLNEKLF
TRBJ2-1,TRBV7-2,AAGLAGDLNEQF
TRBJ2-2,TRBV27,ASRPGVAVSGELF
TRBJ1-2,TRBV5-1,ASSSLPPYGYT
TRBJ2-4,TRBV7-2,ASSLRQGALAKNIQY
TRBJ1-2,TRBV6-1,ASREVDRPYGYT
TRBJ1-1,TRBV4-3,ASSQDSMGTANTEAF
TRBJ2-7,TRBV5-1,ASSGGGWYEQY
TRBJ1-1,TRBV27,ASSLDTRGSTEAF
TRBJ1-5,TRBV4-1,ASSERQFSNQPQH
TRBJ1-1,TRBV4-2,ASSQEVERGAEAF
TRBJ2-5,TRBV14,ASSQVGTGTQETQY
TRBJ1-6,TRBV27,ASSPLRSLH
TRBJ1-6,TRBV25-1,ASSEPDGSSYNSPLH
TRBJ1-2,TRBV6-5,ASSSGWYGYT
TRBJ2-1,TRBV7-2,ASSLTSGSHNEQF
TRBJ2-5,TRBV7-7,ASSSLAGGKQY
TRBJ1-6,TRBV9,ASREGTGDSPLH
TRBJ1-1,TRBV5-1,ASSPGQGWNTEAF
TRBJ1-1,TRBV11-3,ASSLGGPRDTEAF
TRBJ2-1,TRBV6-5,ASTGGGNEQF
TRBJ1-2,TRBV5-4,ASSPIGQNMVGYT
TRBJ2-2,TRBV9,ASRRGPGLAVFANTGELF
TRBJ2-4,TRBV7-2,ASSIRTAKNIQY
TRBJ2-3,TRBV25-1,ASSPGLPTDTQY
TRBJ1-2,TRBV9,ASSVDYGANYGYT
TRBJ2-1,TRBV5-4,ASTMAGGAYNEQF
TRBJ2-5,TRBV6-1,ASSEAELDSFGGTQY
TRBJ1-2,TRBV6-5,ASTRGQGVRGYT
TRBJ2-4,TRBV5-6,ASSQGSPSQY
TRBJ1-5,TRBV7-3,ASSSSPDQPQH
TRBJ1-6,TRBV12-5,ASGLGQGNSPLH
TRBJ2-1,TRBV10-2,ASRGTSGPNEQF
TRBJ2-3,TRBV30,AWSFGTGRTDTQY